One sample yielded the 14 T cell receptor beta chains listed below, sequenced in a study of cytomegalovirus exposure and HLA in healthy donors (dated by TCRdb to the late 2010s). The library was generated by the immunoSEQ multiplex PCR assay. For the multiplex PCR, a mixture combining 60 forward primers for TCR Vbeta segments and 13 reverse primers for TCR Jbeta segments was used. Drawn from immuneACCESS, this table holds only the in-frame rearrangements with V and J called that TCRdb kept. Clones are partly lost; checked studies trace under half to an unresolved V gene and leave the rest unexplained. The sample table includes about 78,000 clones. The top ten clones comprise 6.5% to 9% of the sample. The sample taken for sequencing was PBMCs. Receptors originate from a female donor in good health and CMV-seropositive.

V is TRBV6-6 and J is TRBJ1-2, with 7 bases lining up with TRBD1. V shed 2 bases and J 8 bases; nucleotides not matched to a gene: 8. The germline V gene encodes CDR1 MNHNY and CDR2 SVGAGI (reference sequence). This CDR3 has 14 residues. CDR3 loop: CASSYPGQERGYTF. The CDR3 DNA follows: TGTGCCAGCAGTTACCCAGGACAGGAGAGGGGCTACACCTTC.

The V gene is TRBV16, the J gene TRBJ2-7; 10 bases match TRBD1. This CDR3 contains 13 residues. Germline lookup yields CDR1 KGHSY and CDR2 FQNENV. The V segment lost 6 bases and the J segment 7 bases; nucleotides outside the gene matches: 6. The DNA of the CDR3 is TGTGCCAGCAGTCCCGGGACAGGGGAAGAGCAGTACTTC. Its translation: CASSPGTGEEQYF.

This chain joins TRBV5-6 and TRBJ1-2; D perhaps matches TRBD1 (6 bases). This CDR3 has 13 residues. The germline V gene encodes CDR1 SGHDT and CDR2 YYEEEE. The germline V and J ends were trimmed by 1 base and 4 bases, with 8 bases remaining between them. In DNA form, the CDR3 reads TGTGCCAGCAGCTTGTCAGGGGTCTATGGCTACACCTTC. This encodes CASSLSGVYGYTF.

The chain recombines TRBV30 with TRBJ2-1, with 8 bases aligning to TRBD2. Losses at the gene ends were 4 bases for V and 0 bases for J; bases not matched to a gene: 5. This CDR3 region has 15 residues. From germline, CDR1 is GTSNPN and CDR2 SVGIG (reference sequence). The CDR3: CAWKQSGSSYNEQFF. In nucleotides, the CDR3 is TGTGCCTGGAAACAGAGCGGGAGCTCCTACAATGAGCAGTTCTTC.

The chain has TRBV4-2 and TRBJ2-7, with 9 bases lining up with TRBD2. Germline CDR1 is LGHNA and CDR2 is YNFKEQ. This CDR3 contains 16 residues. With V trimmed by 4 bases and J by 5 bases, 12 bases remained unmatched. The CDR3: CASSPRGGLARNEQYF. CDR3 sequence (DNA): TGTGCCAGCAGCCCTAGGGGGGGACTAGCTCGGAACGAGCAGTACTTC.

The chain is built from TRBV10-3 and TRBJ2-1; D perhaps matches TRBD1 (6 bases). Trimming pared 7 bases from V and 0 bases from J, leaving 19 bases between. Germline-derived CDR1 and CDR2 are ENHRY and SYGVKD. The CDR3 covers 17 residues. CDR3 sequence: CAINERQVLSSYNEQFF. The CDR3 DNA follows: TGTGCCATCAACGAGAGACAGGTCCTTAGCTCCTACAATGAGCAGTTCTTC.

V usage is TRBV7-2 and J usage is TRBJ1-2; no firm D call. The CDR3 is made up of 19 amino acids. V lost 0 bases to trimming and J lost 8 bases, with 28 bases between them. Per germline, CDR1 SGHTA and CDR2 FQGNSA. Written as DNA, the CDR3 is TGTGCCAGCAGCTTAGCGCTAATCAACAGAGTGGGAGGCGGGGAGGGCTACACCTTC. It specifies CASSLALINRVGGGEGYTF.

The J gene is TRBJ2-3, the V gene TRBV6-1, with 10 bases aligning to TRBD1. CDR1 and CDR2 from the germline V gene are MNHNS and SASEGT. CDR3 size: 16 residues. The J segment lost 3 bases and the V segment lost 2 bases, leaving 5 bases of the junction unmatched. The CDR3 DNA follows: TGTGCCAGCAGTGAACTCCCGGGACAGGGGACAGATACGCAGTATTTT. This translates into CASSELPGQGTDTQYF.

The V gene is TRBV12-5, the J gene TRBJ2-2; TRBD2 might be the D (5 bases). V lost 3 bases, J lost 2 bases, and 16 bases lay in between. The CDR3 is 17 amino acids. The germline gives CDR1 LGHNT, CDR2 FRNRAP. The CDR3 DNA sequence: TGTGCTAGTGGTTTACACTCGGGGATCGGTAACACCGGGGAGCTGTTTTTT. Translation: CASGLHSGIGNTGELFF.

This chain's CDR3 is CASSVFGGDQPQHF. The CDR3 DNA reads TGTGCCAGCAGCGTATTCGGGGGGGATCAGCCCCAGCATTTT. The chain links TRBV9 to TRBJ1-5; tentatively, D is TRBD1 (5 bases). V was shortened by 1 base and J by 5 bases, with 10 bases between the two germline ends. Per germline, CDR1 SGDLS and CDR2 YYNGEE. This CDR3 comprises 14 residues.

The chain carries TRBV9 and TRBJ1-2, with 7 nucleotides matching TRBD1. CDR1 and CDR2 from the germline V gene are SGDLS and YYNGEE. V shed 4 bases and J 0 bases; nucleotides not matched to a gene: 12. The CDR3 spans 17 residues. CDR3 loop: CASSTSLGTDPNYGYTF. The CDR3 DNA reads TGTGCCAGCAGCACAAGCCTCGGGACAGATCCTAACTATGGCTACACCTTC.

V usage is TRBV30 and J usage is TRBJ2-1; D possibly corresponds to TRBD1 (5 bases). CDR1 GTSNPN and CDR2 SVGIG come from the germline V gene (reference sequence). This CDR3 is built from 19 residues. Trimming pared 0 bases from V and 0 bases from J, leaving 21 bases between. CDR3 loop: CAWSVRVGAPKSSYNEQFF. The CDR3 nucleotides are TGTGCCTGGAGTGTACGGGTAGGGGCGCCGAAAAGCTCCTACAATGAGCAGTTCTTC.

CDR3 nucleotides: TGCAGCGTTCCCCAGGGGGGACTGCCCTACAATGAGCAGTTCTTC. As protein: CSVPQGGLPYNEQFF. The V call is TRBV29-1, the J call TRBJ2-1; maybe TRBD1 (7 bases). V dropped 5 bases and J dropped 2 bases, with 16 bases sitting between them. The CDR3 has 15 amino acids. Germline V CDR1 and CDR2: SQVTM, ANQGSEA.

The genes are TRBV18 and TRBJ2-1; 9 bases are shared with TRBD1. After removal of 6 bases from V and 6 bases from J, the junction contained 9 bases not matched to a gene. Germline values: CDR1 KGHSH, CDR2 LQKENI. This CDR3 region has 15 residues. The CDR3 loop reads CASSVGQGIGNEQFF. As DNA, the CDR3 is TGTGCCAGCTCGGTAGGACAGGGGATCGGCAATGAGCAGTTCTTC.